This T cell receptor beta chain was documented in a study of PD-1 blockade in classical Hodgkin lymphoma. Germline V gene lookup returns CDR1 MGHRA and CDR2 YSYEKL. The CDR3 has 13 amino acids. V was trimmed by 4 bases and J by 6 bases, leaving 10 bases between them. Every patient was affected by relapse after autologous stem cell transplantation, while exposure to brentuximab vedotin was not uniform. Findings and limits, study-wide: Patients who responded completely had about the same baseline diversity as newly diagnosed patients. Nivolumab starters within 1 year of ASCT were excluded. Diversity in CD4+ TCRs, unlike that measured in CD8+ TCRs, had risen significantly by C4D1. Factors driving the repertoire differences, possibly disease activity or prior therapy, remain undefined.

On this clone itself: No antigen is known for it.

Only in-frame clones appear in the TCRdb table, and some are missing; sequencing was by immunoSEQ multiplex PCR. The data contain around 150,000 clones, 78% of them singletons. The sample was peripheral blood mononuclear cells (PBMCs), taken before the second cycle of nivolumab. The chain uses TRBV4-1 and TRBJ2-1, with D maybe TRBD2 (6 bases). The clonotype was recovered from a human donor with classical Hodgkin lymphoma. The CDR3: CASSLGGVNEQFF. CDR3 sequence (DNA): TGCGCCAGCAGCCTTGGAGGGGTCAATGAGCAGTTCTTC.